Listed below are T cell receptor beta chains from one sample, sequenced in a study of T-cell memory formation after mild COVID-19. TCRdb re-derived calls from the 5' RACE reads in MiXCR, one entry per CDR3 protein. Seen here are about 470,000 distinct CDR3 sequences, roughly 25% observed once, and the top ten hold approximately 12%. Sequencing was performed on PBMCs or a T cell subset sorted from them (not recorded which). The receptor set was obtained from an adult woman who had mild COVID-19 (a few samples of this study predate the infection). Cell type and time point are not known. Each CDR3 is given with its conserved first and last residue. Each record gives: D gene, clone size, CDR3 length, J gene, V gene, CDR3 DNA, CDR3 protein. D genes are given only for firm matches. Clone size is shown for a subset of rows, as once, few, many or a class of expanded clone.

D gene: .; clone size: .; CDR3 length: 12; J gene: TRBJ2-3; V gene: TRBV19; CDR3 DNA: TGTGCCTCAGATCCCACACGATATACGCAGTATTTT; CDR3 protein: CASDPTRYTQYF
D gene: TRBD1; clone size: many; CDR3 length: 19; J gene: TRBJ2-1; V gene: TRBV6-2/TRBV6-3; CDR3 DNA: TGTGCCAGCAGCTATGCCCAGCGGACAGGCCCCTCAACCTACAATGAGCAGTTCTTC; CDR3 protein: CASSYAQRTGPSTYNEQFF
D gene: .; clone size: .; CDR3 length: 17; J gene: TRBJ2-4; V gene: TRBV15; CDR3 DNA: TGTGCCACCAGCAGTCGACAGGGCGGGGTGGCCAAAAACATTCAGTACTTC; CDR3 protein: CATSSRQGGVAKNIQYF
D gene: .; clone size: .; CDR3 length: 13; J gene: TRBJ2-6; V gene: TRBV19; CDR3 DNA: TGTGCCAGTAGTACCTCTGGGGCCAACGTCCTGACTTTC; CDR3 protein: CASSTSGANVLTF
D gene: .; clone size: .; CDR3 length: 13; J gene: TRBJ2-5; V gene: TRBV7-9; CDR3 DNA: TGTGCCAGCGTGATGGGGGGCGCGGAGACCCAGTACTTC; CDR3 protein: CASVMGGAETQYF
D gene: TRBD1; clone size: .; CDR3 length: 15; J gene: TRBJ2-3; V gene: TRBV5-1; CDR3 DNA: TGCGCCAGCAGCTTGGCCGGTCAGGGGGCAGATACGCAGTATTTT; CDR3 protein: CASSLAGQGADTQYF
D gene: .; clone size: few; CDR3 length: 15; J gene: TRBJ2-3; V gene: TRBV24-1; CDR3 DNA: TGTGCCACCAGTGATTTCGGAGGGAGCACAGATACGCAGTATTTT; CDR3 protein: CATSDFGGSTDTQYF
D gene: .; clone size: .; CDR3 length: 10; J gene: TRBJ2-3; V gene: TRBV10-3; CDR3 DNA: TGTGCCATCGGAACAGATACGCAGTATTTT; CDR3 protein: CAIGTDTQYF
D gene: .; clone size: .; CDR3 length: 14; J gene: TRBJ2-5; V gene: TRBV10-3; CDR3 DNA: TGTGCCATCTCCCAAGCTCCTGGAGGAGAGACCCAGTACTTC; CDR3 protein: CAISQAPGGETQYF
D gene: .; clone size: few; CDR3 length: 11; J gene: TRBJ1-2; V gene: TRBV20-1; CDR3 DNA: TGCAGTGCCTTCATGGTGGGGGGCTACACCTTC; CDR3 protein: CSAFMVGGYTF
D gene: TRBD2; clone size: .; CDR3 length: 13; J gene: TRBJ2-3; V gene: TRBV29-1; CDR3 DNA: TGCAGCGTTGCTAGCGGGGGGGCAGATACGCAGTATTTT; CDR3 protein: CSVASGGADTQYF
D gene: TRBD2; clone size: few; CDR3 length: 20; J gene: TRBJ2-1; V gene: TRBV5-1; CDR3 DNA: TGCGCCAGCAGCTCCTCGAGGGACCTAGCGGTCATGAGGGACGACAATGAGCAGTTCTTC; CDR3 protein: CASSSSRDLAVMRDDNEQFF
D gene: .; clone size: .; CDR3 length: 12; J gene: TRBJ2-1; V gene: TRBV20-1; CDR3 DNA: TGCAGTGCTAGAGATCGGGGCGATGAGCAGTTCTTC; CDR3 protein: CSARDRGDEQFF
D gene: TRBD1; clone size: .; CDR3 length: 13; J gene: TRBJ2-1; V gene: TRBV7-7; CDR3 DNA: TGTGCCAGCAGCGCGGACAGGCTAAATGAGCAGTTCTTC; CDR3 protein: CASSADRLNEQFF
D gene: .; clone size: .; CDR3 length: 15; J gene: TRBJ1-4; V gene: TRBV7-9; CDR3 DNA: TGTGCCAGCAGCCGAAACACTGCAACTAATGAAAAACTGTTTTTT; CDR3 protein: CASSRNTATNEKLFF
D gene: .; clone size: .; CDR3 length: 11; J gene: TRBJ2-7; V gene: TRBV6-6; CDR3 DNA: TGTGCCAGCAGCACTAGGGCCGAGCAGTACTTC; CDR3 protein: CASSTRAEQYF
D gene: .; clone size: .; CDR3 length: 13; J gene: TRBJ2-5; V gene: TRBV6-1; CDR3 DNA: TGTGCCAGCGGAGTCACAGGGCAAGAGACCCAGTACTTC; CDR3 protein: CASGVTGQETQYF
D gene: TRBD1; clone size: .; CDR3 length: 14; J gene: TRBJ1-2; V gene: TRBV6-6; CDR3 DNA: TGTGCCAGCAGTGCGGGACAGGGTTACTATGGCTACACCTTC; CDR3 protein: CASSAGQGYYGYTF
D gene: TRBD2; clone size: few; CDR3 length: 15; J gene: TRBJ2-1; V gene: TRBV5-1; CDR3 DNA: TGCGCCAGCAGCTTGGCGGGGACTAGCGGCAATGAGCAGTTCTTC; CDR3 protein: CASSLAGTSGNEQFF
D gene: .; clone size: .; CDR3 length: 16; J gene: TRBJ1-1; V gene: TRBV5-1; CDR3 DNA: TGCGCCAGCAGCTTGGCCCGTCAGGGCTCGAACACTGAAGCTTTCTTT; CDR3 protein: CASSLARQGSNTEAFF
D gene: .; clone size: few; CDR3 length: 14; J gene: TRBJ2-7; V gene: TRBV6-5; CDR3 DNA: TGTGCCAGCAGTTACTCGGGAAGATTATACGAGCAGTACTTC; CDR3 protein: CASSYSGRLYEQYF
D gene: .; clone size: few; CDR3 length: 15; J gene: TRBJ2-7; V gene: TRBV5-6; CDR3 DNA: TGTGCCAGCAGCTTACAGGGGGGGCTACTCTACGAGCAGTACTTC; CDR3 protein: CASSLQGGLLYEQYF
D gene: .; clone size: few; CDR3 length: 14; J gene: TRBJ1-2; V gene: TRBV5-1; CDR3 DNA: TGCGCCAGCAGCTTGGGTTTGCAGGGAGATGGCTACACCTTC; CDR3 protein: CASSLGLQGDGYTF
D gene: .; clone size: few; CDR3 length: 17; J gene: TRBJ2-3; V gene: TRBV21-1; CDR3 DNA: TGTGCCAGCAGCAAAAACCCCGGTGACAGTAGCACAGATACGCAGTATTTT; CDR3 protein: CASSKNPGDSSTDTQYF
D gene: TRBD1; clone size: .; CDR3 length: 13; J gene: TRBJ1-1; V gene: TRBV7-3; CDR3 DNA: TGTGCCAGCAGCTTCACACAGGGGTTTGAAGCTTTCTTT; CDR3 protein: CASSFTQGFEAFF
D gene: TRBD2; clone size: .; CDR3 length: 17; J gene: TRBJ2-3; V gene: TRBV4-2; CDR3 DNA: TGTGCCAGCAGCCAAGCTAGCGGGGGGAGTATCACAGATACGCAGTATTTT; CDR3 protein: CASSQASGGSITDTQYF
D gene: .; clone size: few; CDR3 length: 16; J gene: TRBJ2-7; V gene: TRBV5-1; CDR3 DNA: TGCGCCAGCAGCTTGGACGGGACTGAGAGCTCCTACGAGCAGTACTTC; CDR3 protein: CASSLDGTESSYEQYF
D gene: TRBD2; clone size: .; CDR3 length: 16; J gene: TRBJ2-3; V gene: TRBV13; CDR3 DNA: TGTGCCAGCAGCCTACGGAGTAGCGGGAGACAAGATACGCAGTATTTT; CDR3 protein: CASSLRSSGRQDTQYF
D gene: .; clone size: .; CDR3 length: 16; J gene: TRBJ1-1; V gene: TRBV7-9; CDR3 DNA: TGTGCCAGCAGCATCCTCCCGGTTATAATGAACACTGAAGCTTTCTTT; CDR3 protein: CASSILPVIMNTEAFF
D gene: .; clone size: .; CDR3 length: 16; J gene: TRBJ2-2; V gene: TRBV4-1; CDR3 DNA: TGCGCCAGCAGTCCCGGCGGACGCGGCGACACCGGGGAGCTGTTTTTT; CDR3 protein: CASSPGGRGDTGELFF
D gene: TRBD2; clone size: few; CDR3 length: 14; J gene: TRBJ2-1; V gene: TRBV14; CDR3 DNA: TGTGCCAGCAATGTAGTAGCGGGGGCCAATGAGCAGTTCTTC; CDR3 protein: CASNVVAGANEQFF
D gene: .; clone size: .; CDR3 length: 16; J gene: TRBJ1-5; V gene: TRBV18; CDR3 DNA: TGTGCCAGCTCACCGCTAAGGGATCTTGGAAATCAGCCCCAGCATTTT; CDR3 protein: CASSPLRDLGNQPQHF
D gene: .; clone size: .; CDR3 length: 15; J gene: TRBJ2-3; V gene: TRBV11-3; CDR3 DNA: TGTGCCAGCAGCTTGCGGACAGCTGGCACAGATACGCAGTATTTT; CDR3 protein: CASSLRTAGTDTQYF
D gene: .; clone size: .; CDR3 length: 14; J gene: TRBJ2-5; V gene: TRBV3-1; CDR3 DNA: TGTGCCAGCAGCCGGCGGACTACCTTAGAGACCCAGTACTTC; CDR3 protein: CASSRRTTLETQYF
D gene: TRBD1; clone size: .; CDR3 length: 14; J gene: TRBJ2-7; V gene: TRBV2; CDR3 DNA: TGTGCCAGCAGCTTGGACAGGAATACCTACGAGCAGTACTTC; CDR3 protein: CASSLDRNTYEQYF
D gene: TRBD2; clone size: .; CDR3 length: 16; J gene: TRBJ2-3; V gene: TRBV13; CDR3 DNA: TGTGCCAGCAGCTTAAATTATCCGGGAGGCGCAGATACGCAGTATTTT; CDR3 protein: CASSLNYPGGADTQYF
D gene: TRBD2; clone size: .; CDR3 length: 16; J gene: TRBJ2-1; V gene: TRBV27; CDR3 DNA: TGTGCCAGCAGTAGACAGCGGGGTAGCTCCTACAATGAGCAGTTCTTC; CDR3 protein: CASSRQRGSSYNEQFF
D gene: .; clone size: .; CDR3 length: 15; J gene: TRBJ2-3; V gene: TRBV27; CDR3 DNA: TGTGCCAGCAGATGGCGGCAGGGTCGTAGAGATACGCAGTATTTT; CDR3 protein: CASRWRQGRRDTQYF
D gene: TRBD2; clone size: .; CDR3 length: 17; J gene: TRBJ2-7; V gene: TRBV27; CDR3 DNA: TGTGCCAGCAGTTTAAGAGGGTTAGCGGGAGACTCCTACGAGCAGTACTTC; CDR3 protein: CASSLRGLAGDSYEQYF
D gene: .; clone size: few; CDR3 length: 12; J gene: TRBJ1-6; V gene: TRBV9; CDR3 DNA: TGTGCCAGCAGCCCGCATAATTCACCCCTCCACTTT; CDR3 protein: CASSPHNSPLHF
D gene: TRBD2; clone size: .; CDR3 length: 16; J gene: TRBJ2-7; V gene: TRBV3-1; CDR3 DNA: TGTGCCAGCAGCCGCCCCGGACTAGCGGGAGCTTACGAGCAGTACTTC; CDR3 protein: CASSRPGLAGAYEQYF
D gene: .; clone size: .; CDR3 length: 10; J gene: TRBJ1-2; V gene: TRBV12-3/TRBV12-4; CDR3 DNA: TGTGCCAGCAGTTCTTTTGGCTACACCTTC; CDR3 protein: CASSSFGYTF
D gene: TRBD2; clone size: few; CDR3 length: 14; J gene: TRBJ2-3; V gene: TRBV4-1; CDR3 DNA: TGCGCCAGCAGCCAGAGCGGGGCCACAGATACGCAGTATTTT; CDR3 protein: CASSQSGATDTQYF
D gene: .; clone size: few; CDR3 length: 13; J gene: TRBJ2-5; V gene: TRBV12-3/TRBV12-4; CDR3 DNA: TGTGCCAGCAGTTTGGAAGCTCGGGCGACCCAGTACTTC; CDR3 protein: CASSLEARATQYF
D gene: .; clone size: .; CDR3 length: 16; J gene: TRBJ1-4; V gene: TRBV11-2; CDR3 DNA: TGTGCCAGCAGCTTAGTTGGAGCGGCAACTAATGAAAAACTGTTTTTT; CDR3 protein: CASSLVGAATNEKLFF